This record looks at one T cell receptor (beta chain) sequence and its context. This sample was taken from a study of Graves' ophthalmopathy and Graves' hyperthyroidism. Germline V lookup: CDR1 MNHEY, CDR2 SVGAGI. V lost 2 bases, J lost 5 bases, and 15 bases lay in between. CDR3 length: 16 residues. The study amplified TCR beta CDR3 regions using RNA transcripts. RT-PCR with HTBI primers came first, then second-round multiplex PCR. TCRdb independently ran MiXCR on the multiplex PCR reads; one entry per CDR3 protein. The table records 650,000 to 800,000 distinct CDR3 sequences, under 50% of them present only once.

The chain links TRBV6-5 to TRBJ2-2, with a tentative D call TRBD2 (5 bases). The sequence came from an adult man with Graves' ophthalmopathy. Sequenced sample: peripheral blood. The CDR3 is CASSYKASSFTGELFF. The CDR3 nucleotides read TGTGCCAGCAGTTACAAGGCGTCTAGCTTTACCGGGGAGCTGTTTTTT.